One and the same sample provided the 8 T cell receptor beta chains below, sequenced in a study of CD8+CD57+ T cells in acquired aplastic anemia. TCR beta VDJ combinations and CDR3 sequences were profiled from genomic DNA. Each CDR3 protein is one row after TCRdb ran MiXCR on the reads. The sample carries under 250,000 distinct CDR3 sequences, approximately 35% recorded once. What was sequenced was sorted CD4+, CD8+, or CD8+CD57+ T cells (not recorded which) from PBMCs. Receptors originate from a human donor in good health, serving as a control.

This clonotype has just a few counts. The chain recombines TRBV2 with TRBJ1-1; TRBD1 might be the D (6 bases). Germline V gene lookup returns CDR1 SNHLY and CDR2 FYNNEI. Trimming took 4 bases from V and 1 from J, leaving 10 bases between them. The CDR3 covers 14 residues. The CDR3: CASSGQATNTEAFF. DNA of the CDR3: TGTGCCAGCAGTGGACAGGCGACGAACACTGAAGCTTTCTTT.

The V gene is TRBV12-3 or TRBV12-4, the J gene TRBJ2-7, with a weak D call TRBD2 (5 bases). The CDR3 covers 16 residues. Trimming removed 4 bases from V and 4 bases from J, with 20 bases in between. CDR3 residues: CASSSPARERKYEQYF. In nucleotides, the CDR3 is TGTGCCAGCAGTTCCCCGGCCCGGGAACGAAAATACGAGCAGTACTTC.

The chain has TRBV4-1 and TRBJ2-3; 11 bases align to TRBD2. The CDR3 runs to 19 residues. V dropped 3 bases and J dropped 5; count of bases not matched to a gene: 16. Germline CDR1 reads MGHRA; CDR2 reads YSYEKL. The CDR3: CASSHPGLAGGPGRDTQYF. For the CDR3, the DNA is TGCGCCAGCAGCCACCCGGGGCTAGCGGGAGGACCTGGCCGAGATACGCAGTATTTT.

This clonotype has just a few counts. This chain uses TRBV5-1 with TRBJ2-2; 9 bases are shared with TRBD2. This CDR3 has 15 amino acids. Looked up from germline, CDR1 is SGHRS and CDR2 is YFSETQ. J was trimmed by 2 bases and V by 4 bases; bases with no gene match: 3. The CDR3 sequence is CASSTGLANTGELFF. The DNA of the CDR3 is TGCGCCAGCAGCACGGGACTAGCCAACACCGGGGAGCTGTTTTTT.

This clonotype was observed at least ten times. The chain couples TRBV5-5 to TRBJ1-2, with D perhaps matching TRBD1 (5 bases). The CDR3 runs 13 residues. V was pared by 0 bases and J by 7 bases, with 10 bases between. The germline gives CDR1 SGHKS, CDR2 YYEKEE (reference sequence). The CDR3 DNA reads TGTGCCAGCAGCTTGGTTGGAGGGGTTGGCTACACCTTC. Translation gives CASSLVGGVGYTF.

This clonotype appeared once. The J gene is TRBJ2-7, the V gene TRBV2; a weak D match, TRBD1 (6 bases). Trimming took 4 bases from V and 2 from J, leaving 12 bases between them. The CDR3 extends over 14 amino acids. Per the germline V gene, CDR1 is SNHLY and CDR2 is FYNNEI. The CDR3 region is CASSGGQSPYEQYF. CDR3 DNA: TGTGCCAGCAGTGGCGGACAGAGCCCCTACGAGCAGTACTTC.

V is TRBV19 and J is TRBJ2-7; D is unresolved. Germline V CDR1 and CDR2: LNHDA, SQIVND (reference sequence). This CDR3 contains 13 residues. V was pared by 6 bases and J by 0 bases, with 9 bases between. The CDR3 region is CASRSPLSYEQYF. CDR3 nucleotide sequence: TGTGCCAGTAGATCCCCGCTCTCCTACGAGCAGTACTTC. Full variable domain (outside the CDR3, taken from reference TRBV19 and TRBJ2-7): DGGITQSPKYLFRKEGQNVTLSCEQNLNHDAMYWYRQDPGQGLRLIYYSQIVNDFQKGDIAEGYSVSREKKESFPLTVTSAQKNPTAFYLCASRSPLSYEQYFGPGTRLTVT.

This clonotype has ten or more counts. The chain combines TRBV20-1 with TRBJ1-2; TRBD1 matches 9 bases. Germline assignment: CDR1 DFQATT and CDR2 SNEGSKA (reference sequence). The trim removed 5 bases at V and 8 bases at J, leaving 9 bases unmatched. This CDR3 is 13 amino acids long. CDR3 sequence (DNA): TGCAGTGCTGAAAACAGGGGGCGCGGCGGCTACACCTTC. Protein: CSAENRGRGGYTF.